The 19 T cell receptor beta chains reported below all come from one sample, sequenced in a study of cytomegalovirus exposure and HLA in healthy donors. The PCR ran on 60 Vbeta and 13 Jbeta primers. Profiled with immunoSEQ multiplex PCR; TCRdb holds only in-frame clones, not every one. The sample yields hundreds of thousands of clones, over 65% seen once. Sequenced input: PBMCs. All receptors derive from a man aged 35 to 55 in good health and CMV-seronegative.

CDR3 in DNA: TGTGCCAGCAGCTTAGCCTGGCGGCAAGAGACCCAGTACTTC. It codes for CASSLAWRQETQYF. The chain carries TRBV11-2 and TRBJ2-5, with no clear D. The V end lost 1 base, the J end lost 2 bases, and 8 bases lay between the germline ends. The CDR3 extends over 14 amino acids. From germline, CDR1 is SGHAT and CDR2 FQNNGV.

The chain recombines TRBV2 with TRBJ1-1; perhaps TRBD1 as D (6 bases). Germline V gene sequence: CDR1 SNHLY, CDR2 FYNNEI. With 3 bases removed from V and 0 bases from J, the gap between germline ends came to 8 bases. This CDR3 is 14 amino acids long. Written as DNA, the CDR3 is TGTGCCAGCAGTGATACAGGGATGAACACTGAAGCTTTCTTT. Amino acid sequence: CASSDTGMNTEAFF.

A single count supports this clone. The rearrangement joins TRBV5-6 to TRBJ1-2; the match to TRBD1 covers 10 bases. With 5 bases clipped from V and 5 bases from J, the junction kept 12 bases outside the gene matches. The CDR3 spans 16 residues. Per the germline V gene, CDR1 is SGHDT and CDR2 is YYEEEE. The CDR3 sequence: CASRKPGQGSGYGYTF. As DNA, the CDR3 is TGTGCCAGCAGAAAACCGGGACAGGGGTCCGGGTATGGCTACACCTTC. The whole variable domain, remainder taken from reference TRBV5-6 and TRBJ1-2, is DAGVTQSPTHLIKTRGQQVTLRCSPKSGHDTVSWYQQALGQGPQFIFQYYEEEERQRGNFPDRFSGHQFPNYSSELNVNALLLGDSALYLCASRKPGQGSGYGYTFGSGTRLTVV.

The chain carries TRBV6-1 and TRBJ1-2; possible D gene TRBD1, 5 bases. Germline lookup yields CDR1 MNHNS and CDR2 SASEGT. Trimming took off 2 bases at V and 7 bases at J, with 8 bases between the two ends. The CDR3 covers 12 residues. In DNA form, the CDR3 reads TGTGCCAGCAGTGAACAGGGTGGTGGCTACACCTTC. It is translated as CASSEQGGGYTF.

This rearrangement joins TRBV5-5 to TRBJ2-2; 9 nucleotides match TRBD2. J was trimmed by 2 bases and V by 0 bases; bases with no gene match: 5. CDR3 length equals 17 residues. Germline lookup yields CDR1 SGHKS and CDR2 YYEKEE (reference sequence). CDR3 DNA: TGTGCCAGCAGCTTGGTGTCTAGCGGGACCAACACCGGGGAGCTGTTTTTT. This gives the protein CASSLVSSGTNTGELFF.

This clone was counted a few times. The rearrangement links TRBV7-3 to TRBJ1-2, with TRBD1 as a possible D gene (6 bases). The CDR3 totals 13 residues. V lost 3 bases and J 1 base, leaving 6 bases between the germline ends. Germline V gene lookup returns CDR1 SGHTA and CDR2 FQGTGA. The CDR3 bases are TGTGCCAGCAGCTTGGACAGTAACTATGGCTACACCTTC. Protein product: CASSLDSNYGYTF.

The V call is TRBV27, the J call TRBJ2-7; tentative D call: TRBD2 (6 bases). The germline V gene encodes CDR1 MNHEY and CDR2 SMNVEV (reference sequence). V was trimmed by 6 bases and J by 2 bases, leaving 11 bases between them. The CDR3 loop spans 13 amino acids. The CDR3 spells CASRPGGTYEQYF. The CDR3, as DNA: TGTGCCAGCAGGCCCGGGGGAACCTACGAGCAGTACTTC.

This sequence joins TRBV21-1 and TRBJ2-3; TRBD2 reflects the table's D call only, with no check against the DNA. TRBV21-1 is a recognized pseudogene. CDR3 length: 15 amino acids. The CDR3 DNA reads TGTGCCAGCGGAAGCGCTAGCGAGTACACAGATACGCAGTATTTT. It is translated as CASGSASEYTDTQYF.

The chain is built from TRBV7-9 and TRBJ2-1, with TRBD2 matching 10 bases. CDR3 length: 16 residues. Germline values: CDR1 SEHNR, CDR2 FQNEAQ (reference sequence). V lost 5 bases and J lost 2; bases outside the gene matches: 6. CDR3 nucleotides: TGTGCCAGCAGCCCCGCTAGCGGGAGCCCCTACAATGAGCAGTTCTTC. Amino acid sequence: CASSPASGSPYNEQFF.

CDR3 region: CASSGQGDQPQHF. In nucleotides, the CDR3 is TGTGCCAGCAGTGGACAGGGAGACCAGCCCCAGCATTTT. The V call is TRBV2, the J call TRBJ1-5; TRBD1 aligns across 7 bases. Germline V gives CDR1 SNHLY, CDR2 FYNNEI. The CDR3 loop spans 13 amino acids. V was clipped by 4 bases and J by 7 bases; unmatched bases: 4.

The chain uses TRBV25-1 and TRBJ2-7, with a tentative D call TRBD1 (6 bases). Germline CDR1 is MGHDK and CDR2 is SYGVNS. The CDR3 is 15 residues long. Trimming left V 4 bases short and J 2 bases short, with 15 bases between. The CDR3 spells CASSGSGHKTYEQYF. The DNA of the CDR3 is TGTGCCAGCAGTGGCTCGGGACACAAGACCTACGAGCAGTACTTC.

The chain couples TRBV18 to TRBJ2-2, with D perhaps matching TRBD2 (5 bases). The length of the CDR3 is 20 residues. V was trimmed by 1 base and J by 1 base, leaving 22 bases between them. CDR1 and CDR2 from the germline V gene are KGHSH and LQKENI. The CDR3 DNA follows: TGTGCCAGCTCACCACGTAGGAGGAAAGCAACAGAATTGAACACCGGGGAGCTGTTTTTT. As protein: CASSPRRRKATELNTGELFF.

The rearrangement uses TRBV29-1 and TRBJ2-7, with 7 positions matching TRBD2. The J segment lost 4 bases and the V segment lost 5 bases, leaving 5 bases of the junction unmatched. The CDR3 is made up of 12 amino acids. The germline V gene encodes CDR1 SQVTM and CDR2 ANQGSEA. The CDR3 sequence: CSVIPGGYEQYF. The CDR3 nucleotides are TGCAGCGTTATCCCGGGGGGTTACGAGCAGTACTTC.

The rearrangement links TRBV14 to TRBJ2-4; 7 nucleotides align to TRBD1. Looked up from germline, CDR1 is SGHDN and CDR2 is FVKESK. CDR3 size: 15 residues. J gave up 6 bases and V 2 bases, and 7 bases lay outside the gene matches. The CDR3 DNA reads as TGTGCCAGCAGCCAACCCCAGGGACAGTTAAACATTCAGTACTTC. It yields the protein CASSQPQGQLNIQYF.

This clone was counted once. The gene calls are TRBV27 and TRBJ2-3; TRBD2 aligns across 9 bases. This CDR3 spans 17 amino acids. Germline lookup yields CDR1 MNHEY and CDR2 SMNVEV (reference sequence). V dropped 3 bases and J dropped 7; count of bases not matched to a gene: 14. CDR3: CASSFPRGSGRLYTQYF. CDR3 in DNA: TGTGCCAGCAGTTTCCCTCGGGGTAGCGGGAGATTGTATACGCAGTATTTT.

This sequence joins TRBV7-2 and TRBJ1-6, with D perhaps TRBD1 (6 bases). Germline V gives CDR1 SGHTA, CDR2 FQGNSA. Trimming pared 5 bases from V and 1 base from J, leaving 12 bases between. The CDR3 consists of 16 residues. The CDR3 region has the DNA TGTGCCAGCAGCGTCCACAGGGAATCCTATAATTCACCCCTCCACTTT. This codes for CASSVHRESYNSPLHF.

This chain links TRBV6-5 with TRBJ2-5; 8 positions agree with TRBD2. V gave up 2 bases and J gave up 2 bases; unmatched junction bases: 4. Germline V gene data show CDR1 as MNHEY and CDR2 as SVGAGI. CDR3 length: 15 amino acids. In DNA form, the CDR3 reads TGTGCCAGCAGTTACACCTCGGGGGGGCAAGAGACCCAGTACTTC. This translates into CASSYTSGGQETQYF.

The CDR3, as DNA: TGTGCCAGCAGTTTGTTCGCGGCCCCATTGGGGACAGGGGCTGGAAACACCATATATTTT. Translating it yields CASSLFAAPLGTGAGNTIYF. The chain has TRBV28 and TRBJ1-3; 10 bases are a match to TRBD1. Germline values: CDR1 MDHEN, CDR2 SYDVKM. This CDR3 is 20 amino acids long. Trimming took 3 bases from V and 2 from J; bases not matched to a gene: 16.

This clone was counted between two and nine times. This sequence joins TRBV4-3 and TRBJ2-7; weak D call: TRBD2 (7 bases). Germline V gene data show CDR1 as LGHNA and CDR2 as YSLEER. V was shortened by 2 bases and J by 3 bases, with 17 bases between the two germline ends. This CDR3 has 16 amino acids. The CDR3 sequence is CASSQSWEGGLYEQYF. CDR3 DNA sequence: TGCGCCAGCAGCCAATCTTGGGAGGGGGGCCTCTACGAGCAGTACTTC.